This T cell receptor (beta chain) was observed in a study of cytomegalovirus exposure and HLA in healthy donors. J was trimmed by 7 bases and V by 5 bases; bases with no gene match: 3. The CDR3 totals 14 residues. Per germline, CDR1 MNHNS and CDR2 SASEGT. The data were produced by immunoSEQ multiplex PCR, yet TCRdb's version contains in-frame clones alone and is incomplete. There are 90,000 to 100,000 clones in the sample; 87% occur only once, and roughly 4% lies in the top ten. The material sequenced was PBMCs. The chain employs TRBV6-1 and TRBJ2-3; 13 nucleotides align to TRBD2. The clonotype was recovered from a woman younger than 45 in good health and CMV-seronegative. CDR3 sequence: CASSPLAGGNTQYF. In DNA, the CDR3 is TGTGCCAGCAGTCCACTAGCGGGGGGGAATACGCAGTATTTT.